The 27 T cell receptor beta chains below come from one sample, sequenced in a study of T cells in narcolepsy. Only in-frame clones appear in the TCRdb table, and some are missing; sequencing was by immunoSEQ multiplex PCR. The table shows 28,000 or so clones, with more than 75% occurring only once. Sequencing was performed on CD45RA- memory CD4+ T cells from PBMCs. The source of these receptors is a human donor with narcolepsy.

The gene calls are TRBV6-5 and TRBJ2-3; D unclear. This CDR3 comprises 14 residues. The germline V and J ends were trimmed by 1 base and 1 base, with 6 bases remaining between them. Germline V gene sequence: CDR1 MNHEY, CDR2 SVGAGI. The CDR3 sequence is CASSYLQRTDTQYF. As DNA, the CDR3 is TGTGCCAGCAGTTACTTGCAGCGCACAGATACGCAGTATTTT.

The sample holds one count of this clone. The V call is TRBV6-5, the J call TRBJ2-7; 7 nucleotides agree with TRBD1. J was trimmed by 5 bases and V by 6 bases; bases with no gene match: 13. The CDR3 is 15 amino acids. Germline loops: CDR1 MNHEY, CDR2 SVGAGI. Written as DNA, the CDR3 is TGTGCCAGCAGCCCCGGACAGGTCCGTCGGAACGAGCAGTACTTC. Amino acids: CASSPGQVRRNEQYF.

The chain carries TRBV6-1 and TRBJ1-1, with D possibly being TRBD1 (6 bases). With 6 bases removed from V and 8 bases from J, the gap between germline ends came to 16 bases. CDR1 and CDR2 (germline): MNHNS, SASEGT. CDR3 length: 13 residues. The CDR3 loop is CASSAGEELEAFF. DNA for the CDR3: TGTGCCAGCAGCGCAGGGGAGGAACTGGAAGCTTTCTTT.

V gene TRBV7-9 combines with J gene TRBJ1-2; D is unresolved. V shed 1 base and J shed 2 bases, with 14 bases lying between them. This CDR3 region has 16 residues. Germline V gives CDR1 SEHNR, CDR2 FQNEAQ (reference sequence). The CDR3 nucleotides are TGTGCCAGCAGCTTAGTCTCAGGCATACTGAACTATGGCTACACCTTC. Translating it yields CASSLVSGILNYGYTF.

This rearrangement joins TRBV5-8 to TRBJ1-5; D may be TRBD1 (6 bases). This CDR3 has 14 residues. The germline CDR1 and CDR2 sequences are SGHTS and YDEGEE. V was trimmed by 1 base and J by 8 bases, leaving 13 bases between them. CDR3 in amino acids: CASSLTGQTKPQHF. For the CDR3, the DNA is TGTGCCAGCAGCTTGACGGGACAAACGAAGCCCCAGCATTTT. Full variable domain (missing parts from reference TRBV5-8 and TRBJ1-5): EAGVTQSPTHLIKTRGQQATLRCSPISGHTSVYWYQQALGLGLQFLLWYDEGEERNRGNFPPRFSGRQFPNYSSELNVNALELEDSALYLCASSLTGQTKPQHFGDGTRLSIL.

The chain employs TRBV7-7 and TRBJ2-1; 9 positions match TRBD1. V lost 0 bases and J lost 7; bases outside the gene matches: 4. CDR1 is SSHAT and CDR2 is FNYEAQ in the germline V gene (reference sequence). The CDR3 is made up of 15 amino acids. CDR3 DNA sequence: TGTGCCAGCAGCTTAGCCCGGGACAGGGTGAATGAGCAGTTCTTC. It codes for CASSLARDRVNEQFF.

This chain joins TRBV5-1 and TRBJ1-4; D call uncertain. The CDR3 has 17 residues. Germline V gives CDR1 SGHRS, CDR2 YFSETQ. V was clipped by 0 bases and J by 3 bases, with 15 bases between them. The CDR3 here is CASSLAPHPSPNEKLFF. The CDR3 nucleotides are TGCGCCAGCAGCTTGGCTCCCCACCCATCCCCTAATGAAAAACTGTTTTTT.

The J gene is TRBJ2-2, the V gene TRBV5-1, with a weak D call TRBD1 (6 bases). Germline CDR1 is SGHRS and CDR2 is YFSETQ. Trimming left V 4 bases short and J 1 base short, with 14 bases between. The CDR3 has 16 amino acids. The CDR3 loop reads CASSPGHRQNTGELFF. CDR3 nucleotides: TGCGCCAGCAGCCCGGGACACAGACAGAACACCGGGGAGCTGTTTTTT.

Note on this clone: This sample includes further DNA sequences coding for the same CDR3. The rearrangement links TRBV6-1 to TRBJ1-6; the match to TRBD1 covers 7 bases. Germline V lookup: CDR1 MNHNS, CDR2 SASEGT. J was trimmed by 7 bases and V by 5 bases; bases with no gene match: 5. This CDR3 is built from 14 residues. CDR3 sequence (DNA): TGTGCCAGCAGTCCGACAGGGAGAAATTCACCCCTCCACTTT. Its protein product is CASSPTGRNSPLHF.

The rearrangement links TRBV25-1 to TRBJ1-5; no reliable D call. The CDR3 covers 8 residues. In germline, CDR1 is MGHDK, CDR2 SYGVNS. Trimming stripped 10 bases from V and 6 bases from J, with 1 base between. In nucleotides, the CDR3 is TGTGCCATTCAGCCCCAGCATTTT. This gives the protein CAIQPQHF.

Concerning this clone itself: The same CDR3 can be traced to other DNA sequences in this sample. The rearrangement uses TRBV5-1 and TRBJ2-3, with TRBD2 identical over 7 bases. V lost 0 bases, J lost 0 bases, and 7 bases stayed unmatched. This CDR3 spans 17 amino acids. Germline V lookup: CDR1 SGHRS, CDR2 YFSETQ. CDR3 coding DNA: TGCGCCAGCAGCTTGGCGTCTAGCGGCGCCAGCACAGATACGCAGTATTTT. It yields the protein CASSLASSGASTDTQYF.

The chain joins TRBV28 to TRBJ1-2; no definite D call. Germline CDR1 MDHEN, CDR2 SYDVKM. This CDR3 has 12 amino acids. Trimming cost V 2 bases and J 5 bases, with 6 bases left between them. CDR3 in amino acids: CASSLVRYGYTF. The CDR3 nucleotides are TGTGCCAGCAGTTTAGTACGGTATGGCTACACCTTC.

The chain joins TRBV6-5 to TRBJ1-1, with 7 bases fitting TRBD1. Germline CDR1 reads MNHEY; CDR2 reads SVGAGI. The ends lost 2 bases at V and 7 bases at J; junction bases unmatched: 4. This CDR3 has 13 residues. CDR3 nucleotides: TGTGCCAGCAGTTACCGGGACAGAGTTGAAGCTTTCTTT. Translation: CASSYRDRVEAFF.

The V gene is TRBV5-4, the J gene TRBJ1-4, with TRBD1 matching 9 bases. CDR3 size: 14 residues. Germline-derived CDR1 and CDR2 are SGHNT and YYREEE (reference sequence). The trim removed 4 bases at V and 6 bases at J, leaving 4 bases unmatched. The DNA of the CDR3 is TGTGCCAGCAGCCGGACAGGGGATTATGAAAAACTGTTTTTT. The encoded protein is CASSRTGDYEKLFF.

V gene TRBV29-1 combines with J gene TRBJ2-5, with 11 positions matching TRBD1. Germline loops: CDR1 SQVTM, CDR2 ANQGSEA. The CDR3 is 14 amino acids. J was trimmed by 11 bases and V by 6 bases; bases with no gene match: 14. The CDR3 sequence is CSVGTGTGGQEQYF. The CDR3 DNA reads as TGCAGCGTGGGAACCGGGACAGGGGGTCAAGAGCAGTACTTC.

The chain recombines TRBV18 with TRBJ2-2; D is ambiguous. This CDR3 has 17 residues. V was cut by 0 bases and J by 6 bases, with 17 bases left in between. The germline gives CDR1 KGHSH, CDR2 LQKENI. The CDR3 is CASSPPSRPPPAGELFF. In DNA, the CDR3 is TGTGCCAGCTCACCACCGTCCAGACCTCCCCCAGCCGGGGAGCTGTTTTTT.

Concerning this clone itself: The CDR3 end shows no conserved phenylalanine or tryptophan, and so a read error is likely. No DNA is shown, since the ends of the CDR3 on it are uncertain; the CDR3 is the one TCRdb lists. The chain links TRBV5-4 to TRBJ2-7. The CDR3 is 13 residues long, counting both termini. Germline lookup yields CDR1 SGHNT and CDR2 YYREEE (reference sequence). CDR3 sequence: CASSLTPESPSEN.

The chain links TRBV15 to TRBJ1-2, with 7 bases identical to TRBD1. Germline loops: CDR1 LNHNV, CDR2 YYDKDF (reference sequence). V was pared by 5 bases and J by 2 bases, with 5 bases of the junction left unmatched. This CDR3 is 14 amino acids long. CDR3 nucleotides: TGTGCCACCAGCCCCCCGGGACAGAACTATGGCTACACCTTC. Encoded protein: CATSPPGQNYGYTF.

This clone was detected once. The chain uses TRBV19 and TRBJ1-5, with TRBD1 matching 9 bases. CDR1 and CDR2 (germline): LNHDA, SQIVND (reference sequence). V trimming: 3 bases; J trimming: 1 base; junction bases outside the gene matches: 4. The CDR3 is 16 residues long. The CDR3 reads CASSIGTGKSNQPQHF. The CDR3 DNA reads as TGTGCCAGTAGTATTGGGACAGGGAAGAGCAATCAGCCCCAGCATTTT.

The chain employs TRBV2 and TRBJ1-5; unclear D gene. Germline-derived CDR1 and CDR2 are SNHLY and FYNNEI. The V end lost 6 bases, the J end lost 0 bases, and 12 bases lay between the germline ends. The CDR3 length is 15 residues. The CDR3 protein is CASSGVVNSNQPQHF. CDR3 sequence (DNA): TGTGCCAGCAGCGGGGTGGTAAATAGCAATCAGCCCCAGCATTTT.

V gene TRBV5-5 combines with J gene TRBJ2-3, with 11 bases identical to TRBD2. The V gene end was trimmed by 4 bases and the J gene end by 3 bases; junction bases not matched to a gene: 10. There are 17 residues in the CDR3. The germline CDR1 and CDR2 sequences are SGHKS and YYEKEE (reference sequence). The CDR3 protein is CASSKNPGLAATDTQYF. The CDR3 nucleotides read TGTGCCAGCAGCAAAAACCCGGGACTAGCGGCTACAGATACGCAGTATTTT.

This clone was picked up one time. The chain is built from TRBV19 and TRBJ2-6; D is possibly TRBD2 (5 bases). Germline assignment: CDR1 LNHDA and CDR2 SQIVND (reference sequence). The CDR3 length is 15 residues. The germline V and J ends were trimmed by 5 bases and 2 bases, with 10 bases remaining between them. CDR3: CASSLLVTGANVLTF. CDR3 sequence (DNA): TGTGCCAGTAGTCTACTAGTAACTGGGGCCAACGTCCTGACTTTC.

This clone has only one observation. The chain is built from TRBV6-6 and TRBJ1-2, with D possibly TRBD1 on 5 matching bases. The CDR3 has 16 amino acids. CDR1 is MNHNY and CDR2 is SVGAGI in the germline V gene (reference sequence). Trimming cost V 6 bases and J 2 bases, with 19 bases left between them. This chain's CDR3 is CASSPGGTEANYGYTF. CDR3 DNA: TGTGCCAGCAGCCCCGGGGGGACCGAGGCCAACTATGGCTACACCTTC.

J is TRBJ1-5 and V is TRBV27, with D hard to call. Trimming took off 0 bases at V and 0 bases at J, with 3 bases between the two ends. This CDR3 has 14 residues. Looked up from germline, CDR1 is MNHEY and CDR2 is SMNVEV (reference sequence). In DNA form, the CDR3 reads TGTGCCAGCAGTTTATCTTCTAGCAATCAGCCCCAGCATTTT. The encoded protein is CASSLSSSNQPQHF.

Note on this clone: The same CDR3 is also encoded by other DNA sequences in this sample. The CDR3 here is CASSPGQGTGELFF. CDR3 sequence (DNA): TGCGCCAGCAGCCCGGGACAGGGTACCGGGGAGCTGTTTTTT. The gene calls are TRBV5-1 and TRBJ2-2; 9 nucleotides line up with TRBD1. The CDR3 runs 14 residues. V lost 4 bases and J lost 5; bases outside the gene matches: 3. Germline V gives CDR1 SGHRS, CDR2 YFSETQ. Filled out from reference TRBV5-1 and TRBJ2-2, the complete variable domain reads KAGVTQTPRYLIKTRGQQVTLSCSPISGHRSVSWYQQTPGQGLQFLFEYFSETQRNKGNFPGRFSGRQFSNSRSEMNVSTLELGDSALYLCASSPGQGTGELFFGEGSRLTVL.

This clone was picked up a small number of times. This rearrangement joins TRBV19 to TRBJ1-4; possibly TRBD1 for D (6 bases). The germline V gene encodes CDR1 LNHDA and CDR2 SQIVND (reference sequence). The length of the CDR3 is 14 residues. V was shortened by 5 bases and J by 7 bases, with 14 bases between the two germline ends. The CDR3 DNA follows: TGTGCCAGTAGTCCGACAGGACGAAGTGAAAAACTGTTTTTT. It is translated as CASSPTGRSEKLFF.

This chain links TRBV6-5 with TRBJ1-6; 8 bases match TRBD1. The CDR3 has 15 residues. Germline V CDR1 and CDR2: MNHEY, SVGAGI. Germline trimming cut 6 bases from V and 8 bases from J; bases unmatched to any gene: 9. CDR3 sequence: CASSLATQGDSPLHF. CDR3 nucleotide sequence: TGTGCCAGCAGCTTAGCGACACAGGGGGATTCACCCCTCCACTTT.